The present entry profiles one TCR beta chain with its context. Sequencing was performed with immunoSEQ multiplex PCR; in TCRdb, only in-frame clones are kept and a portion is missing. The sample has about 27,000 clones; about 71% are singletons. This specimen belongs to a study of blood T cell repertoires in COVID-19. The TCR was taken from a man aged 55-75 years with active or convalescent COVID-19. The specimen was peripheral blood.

Written as DNA, the CDR3 is TGTGCCAGCAGGAACCGGGACAGGGAAACGGATGGCTACACCTTC. It yields the protein CASRNRDRETDGYTF. The chain has TRBV2 and TRBJ1-2, with 9 bases matching TRBD1. The CDR3 is 15 amino acids. Germline V gene sequence: CDR1 SNHLY, CDR2 FYNNEI. Trimming removed 6 bases from V and 6 bases from J; junction bases left unmatched: 11. Together with reference TRBV2 and TRBJ1-2, the CDR3 gives the full variable domain: EPEVTQTPSHQVTQMGQEVILRCVPISNHLYFYWYRQILGQKVEFLVSFYNNEISEKSEIFDDQFSVERPDGSNFTLKIRSTKLEDSAMYFCASRNRDRETDGYTFGSGTRLTVV.